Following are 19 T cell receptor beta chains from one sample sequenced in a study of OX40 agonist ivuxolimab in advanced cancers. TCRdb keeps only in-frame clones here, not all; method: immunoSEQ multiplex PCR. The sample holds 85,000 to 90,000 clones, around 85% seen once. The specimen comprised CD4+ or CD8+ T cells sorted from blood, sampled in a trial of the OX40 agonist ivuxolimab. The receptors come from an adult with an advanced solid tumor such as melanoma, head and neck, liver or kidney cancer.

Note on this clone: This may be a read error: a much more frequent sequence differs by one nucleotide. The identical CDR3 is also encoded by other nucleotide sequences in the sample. The CDR3 protein is CASSFVGELFF. The DNA for the CDR3 is TGTGCTAGCAGCTTTGTCGGGGAGCTGTTTTTT. This chain connects TRBV5-6 to TRBJ2-2; D gene uncertain. This CDR3 region has 11 residues. Per germline, CDR1 SGHDT and CDR2 YYEEEE. Full variable domain (remainder filled in from reference TRBV5-6 and TRBJ2-2): DAGVTQSPTHLIKTRGQQVTLRCSPKSGHDTVSWYQQALGQGPQFIFQYYEEEERQRGNFPDRFSGHQFPNYSSELNVNALLLGDSALYLCASSFVGELFFGEGSRLTVL.

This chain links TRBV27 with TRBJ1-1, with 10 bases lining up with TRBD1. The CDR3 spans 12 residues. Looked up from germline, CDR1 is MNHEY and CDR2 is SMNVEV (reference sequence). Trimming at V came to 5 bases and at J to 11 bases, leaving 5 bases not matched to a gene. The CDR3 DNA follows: TGTGCCAGCAGTGACAGGGGGCGCGGGGCTTTCTTT. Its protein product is CASSDRGRGAFF.

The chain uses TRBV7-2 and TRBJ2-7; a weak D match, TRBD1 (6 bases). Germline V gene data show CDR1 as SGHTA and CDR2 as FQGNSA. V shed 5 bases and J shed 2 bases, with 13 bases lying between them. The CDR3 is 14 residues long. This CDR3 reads CASSVTGFAYEQYF. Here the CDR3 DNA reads TGTGCCAGCAGCGTTACAGGGTTTGCCTACGAGCAGTACTTC.

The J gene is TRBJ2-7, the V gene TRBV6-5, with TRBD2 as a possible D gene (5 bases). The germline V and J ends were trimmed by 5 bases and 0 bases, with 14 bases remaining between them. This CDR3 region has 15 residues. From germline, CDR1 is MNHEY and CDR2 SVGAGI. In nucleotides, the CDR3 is TGTGCCAGCAGTCGGGTCGGGATGAGCTCCTACGAGCAGTACTTC. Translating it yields CASSRVGMSSYEQYF.

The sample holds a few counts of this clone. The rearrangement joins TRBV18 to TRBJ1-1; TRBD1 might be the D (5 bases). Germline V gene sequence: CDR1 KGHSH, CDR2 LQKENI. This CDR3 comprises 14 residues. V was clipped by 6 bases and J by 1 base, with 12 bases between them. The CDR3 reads CASSPTTENTEAFF. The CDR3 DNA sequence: TGTGCCAGCTCGCCCACGACAGAGAACACTGAAGCTTTCTTT.

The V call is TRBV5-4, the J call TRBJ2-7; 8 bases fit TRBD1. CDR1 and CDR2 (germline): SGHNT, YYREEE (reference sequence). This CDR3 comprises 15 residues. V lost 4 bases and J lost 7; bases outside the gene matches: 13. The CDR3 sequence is CASSPVGQGAEEQYV. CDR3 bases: TGTGCCAGCAGCCCGGTGGGCCAGGGGGCGGAGGAGCAGTACGTC.

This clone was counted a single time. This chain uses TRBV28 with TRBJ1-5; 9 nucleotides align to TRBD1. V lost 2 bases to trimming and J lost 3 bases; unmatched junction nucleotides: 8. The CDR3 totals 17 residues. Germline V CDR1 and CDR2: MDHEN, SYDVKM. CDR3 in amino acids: CASSLGGGQGNNQPQHF. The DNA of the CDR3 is TGTGCCAGCAGTTTAGGGGGGGGACAGGGAAACAATCAGCCCCAGCATTTT.

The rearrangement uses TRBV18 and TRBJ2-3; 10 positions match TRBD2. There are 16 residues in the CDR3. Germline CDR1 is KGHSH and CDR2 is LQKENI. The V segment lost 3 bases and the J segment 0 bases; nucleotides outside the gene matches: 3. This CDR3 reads CASSPATSGSTDTQYF. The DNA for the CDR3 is TGTGCCAGCTCACCGGCGACTAGCGGGAGCACAGATACGCAGTATTTT.

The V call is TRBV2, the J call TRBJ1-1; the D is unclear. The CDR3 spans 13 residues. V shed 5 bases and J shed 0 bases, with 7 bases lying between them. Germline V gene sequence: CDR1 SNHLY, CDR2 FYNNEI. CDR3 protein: CASSPEVNTEAFF. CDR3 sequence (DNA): TGTGCCAGCAGTCCCGAGGTGAACACTGAAGCTTTCTTT.

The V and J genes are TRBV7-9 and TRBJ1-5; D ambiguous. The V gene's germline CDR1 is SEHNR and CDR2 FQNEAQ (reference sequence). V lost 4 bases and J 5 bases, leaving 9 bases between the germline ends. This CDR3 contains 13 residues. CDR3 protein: CASSSDGYQPQHF. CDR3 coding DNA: TGTGCCAGCAGCTCCGACGGATATCAGCCCCAGCATTTT.

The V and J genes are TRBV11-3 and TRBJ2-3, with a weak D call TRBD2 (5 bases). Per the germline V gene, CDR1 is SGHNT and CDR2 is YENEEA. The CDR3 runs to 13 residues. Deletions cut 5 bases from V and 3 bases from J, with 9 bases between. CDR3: CASSLGETDTQYF. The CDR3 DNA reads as TGTGCCAGCAGCCTCGGGGAAACAGATACGCAGTATTTT.

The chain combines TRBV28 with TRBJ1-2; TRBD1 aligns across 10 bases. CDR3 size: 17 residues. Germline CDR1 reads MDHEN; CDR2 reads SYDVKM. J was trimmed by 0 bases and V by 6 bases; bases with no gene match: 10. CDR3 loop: CASSPRTGGEANYGYTF. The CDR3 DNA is TGTGCCAGCAGCCCGAGGACAGGGGGTGAAGCTAACTATGGCTACACCTTC.

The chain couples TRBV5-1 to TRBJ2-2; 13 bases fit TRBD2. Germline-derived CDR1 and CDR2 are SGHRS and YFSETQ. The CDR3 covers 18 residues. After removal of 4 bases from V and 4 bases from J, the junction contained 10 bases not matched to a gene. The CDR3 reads CASSRPILAGGLTGELFF. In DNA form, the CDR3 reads TGCGCCAGCAGCCGACCCATACTAGCGGGGGGGCTCACCGGGGAGCTGTTTTTT.

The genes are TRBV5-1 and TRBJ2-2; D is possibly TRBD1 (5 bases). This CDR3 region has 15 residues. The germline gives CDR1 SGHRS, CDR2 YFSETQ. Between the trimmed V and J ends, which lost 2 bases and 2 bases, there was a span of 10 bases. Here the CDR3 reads CASSLDRPNTGELFF. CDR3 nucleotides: TGCGCCAGCAGCTTAGACAGACCCAACACCGGGGAGCTGTTTTTT.

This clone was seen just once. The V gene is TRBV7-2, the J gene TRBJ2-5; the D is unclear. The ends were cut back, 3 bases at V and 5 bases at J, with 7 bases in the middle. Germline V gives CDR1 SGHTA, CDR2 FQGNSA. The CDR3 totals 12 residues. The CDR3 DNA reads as TGTGCCAGCAGCTTCCCTGGGGAGACCCAGTACTTC. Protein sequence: CASSFPGETQYF.

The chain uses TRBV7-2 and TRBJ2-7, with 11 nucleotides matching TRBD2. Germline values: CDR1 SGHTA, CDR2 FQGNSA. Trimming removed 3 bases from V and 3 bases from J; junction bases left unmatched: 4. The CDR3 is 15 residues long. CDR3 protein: CASSFRLAGFYEQYF. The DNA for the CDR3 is TGTGCCAGCAGCTTCCGACTAGCGGGATTCTACGAGCAGTACTTC.

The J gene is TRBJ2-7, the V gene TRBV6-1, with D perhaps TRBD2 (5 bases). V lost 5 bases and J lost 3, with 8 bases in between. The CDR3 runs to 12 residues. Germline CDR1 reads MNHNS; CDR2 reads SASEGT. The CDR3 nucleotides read TGTGCCAGCAGTCGGGGAAACTACGAGCAGTACGTC. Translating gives CASSRGNYEQYV.

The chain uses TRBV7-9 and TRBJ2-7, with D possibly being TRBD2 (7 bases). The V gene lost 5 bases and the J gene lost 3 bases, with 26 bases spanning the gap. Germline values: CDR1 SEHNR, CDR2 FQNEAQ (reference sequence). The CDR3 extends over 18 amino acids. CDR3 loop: CASSAKRGAITSSYEQYF. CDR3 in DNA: TGTGCCAGCAGCGCCAAACGGGGGGCCATAACGTCTAGCTACGAGCAGTACTTC.

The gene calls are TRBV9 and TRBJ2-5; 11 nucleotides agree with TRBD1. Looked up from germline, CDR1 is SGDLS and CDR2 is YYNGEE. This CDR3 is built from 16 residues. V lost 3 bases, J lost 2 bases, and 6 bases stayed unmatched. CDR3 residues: CASSALGTGGQETQYF. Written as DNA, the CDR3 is TGTGCCAGCAGCGCACTCGGGACAGGGGGTCAAGAGACCCAGTACTTC.